The next 21 T cell receptor beta chains were all read from a single sample in a study of T cell changes during pregnancy in multiple sclerosis. Here immunoSEQ multiplex PCR was the method, and the copy in TCRdb shows in-frame clones only, minus some. The sample shows about 80,000 clones, 90% to 95% of them seen only once. The sample consisted of peripheral blood, taken before pregnancy. The receptors originated from a female donor with multiple sclerosis, enrolled in a pregnancy study.

The rearrangement uses TRBV27 and TRBJ2-2, with D possibly matching TRBD2 (5 bases). There are 13 residues in the CDR3. CDR1 is MNHEY and CDR2 is SMNVEV in the germline V gene (reference sequence). V lost 2 bases, J lost 6 bases, and 7 bases lay in between. The CDR3 spells CASSLGSAGELFF. The CDR3 nucleotides are TGTGCCAGCAGTTTAGGTAGCGCCGGGGAGCTGTTTTTT.

This chain links TRBV19 with TRBJ2-3; 7 positions agree with TRBD2. From germline, CDR1 is LNHDA and CDR2 SQIVND (reference sequence). Losses at the gene ends were 8 bases for V and 6 bases for J; bases not matched to a gene: 5. CDR3 length: 12 amino acids. The CDR3, as DNA: TGTGCCAGTCAATCCGGGGGGGATACGCAGTATTTT. Protein product: CASQSGGDTQYF.

The rearrangement joins TRBV29-1 to TRBJ2-6; D possibly corresponds to TRBD1 (5 bases). Germline-derived CDR1 and CDR2 are SQVTM and ANQGSEA. This CDR3 is built from 15 residues. Trimming pared 5 bases from V and 0 bases from J, leaving 11 bases between. The CDR3 region has the DNA TGCAGCGTTTTGACAGATACCTCTGGGGCCAACGTCCTGACTTTC. Translation: CSVLTDTSGANVLTF. The whole variable domain, filled in from reference TRBV29-1 and TRBJ2-6, reads SAVISQKPSRDICQRGTSLTIQCQVDSQVTMMFWYRQQPGQSLTLIATANQGSEATYESGFVIDKFPISRPNLTFSTLTVSNMSPEDSSIYLCSVLTDTSGANVLTFGAGSRLTVL.

The genes are TRBV14 and TRBJ2-7; 13 positions agree with TRBD2. The V and J ends lost 4 bases and 3 bases, in that order; junction bases with no gene match: 6. This CDR3 is built from 16 residues. Germline V gene lookup returns CDR1 SGHDN and CDR2 FVKESK. CDR3 in DNA: TGTGCCAGCAGCCCCTCGGGACTAGCGGGATTCTACGAGCAGTACTTC. Translation gives CASSPSGLAGFYEQYF.

The chain links TRBV21-1 to TRBJ1-4; the table names TRBD1, a call not compared with the DNA. TRBV21-1 counts as a pseudogene. The CDR3 sequence is 20 residues long. CDR3: CASSKVVERHREPTNEKLFF. The CDR3 nucleotides are TGTGCCAGCAGCAAAGTCGTAGAGAGGCACAGGGAACCAACTAATGAAAAACTGTTTTTT.

The rearrangement uses TRBV5-1 and TRBJ2-2; D is unresolved. Germline V gives CDR1 SGHRS, CDR2 YFSETQ. The CDR3 consists of 13 residues. Trimming removed 8 bases from V and 5 bases from J, with 13 bases in between. CDR3 coding DNA: TGCGCCAGTCTGGAGCAGCGAACCGGGGAGCTGTTTTTT. This codes for CASLEQRTGELFF.

The chain is built from TRBV7-2 and TRBJ1-1; TRBD1 might be the D (6 bases). Trimming took off 5 bases at V and 1 base at J, with 8 bases between the two ends. CDR3 length equals 13 residues. Germline V gene sequence: CDR1 SGHTA, CDR2 FQGNSA. CDR3 sequence: CASSPQGNTEAFF. CDR3 sequence (DNA): TGTGCCAGCAGCCCACAGGGGAACACTGAAGCTTTCTTT.

The chain recombines TRBV7-3 with TRBJ2-2, with D tentatively TRBD2 (5 bases). Germline CDR1 SGHTA, CDR2 FQGTGA. Trimming shortened V by 4 bases and J by 6 bases, and 21 bases separated the two germline ends. There are 17 residues in the CDR3. The DNA of the CDR3 is TGTGCCAGCAGCTCACGAGCGGAGAGGCTTTTTTCCGGGGAGCTGTTTTTT. It translates to CASSSRAERLFSGELFF.

The chain is built from TRBV30 and TRBJ2-7; 8 nucleotides agree with TRBD2. V gave up 0 bases and J gave up 5 bases; unmatched junction bases: 3. Germline CDR1 and CDR2: GTSNPN and SVGIG (reference sequence). The CDR3 extends over 13 amino acids. CDR3 sequence (DNA): TGTGCCTGGAGTGTACCGGGAGGGCACGAGCAGTACTTC. Protein sequence: CAWSVPGGHEQYF.

The V gene is TRBV28, the J gene TRBJ1-1; 7 bases fit TRBD1. The ends lost 5 bases at V and 10 bases at J; junction bases unmatched: 7. The CDR3 is made up of 12 amino acids. Germline V gene sequence: CDR1 MDHEN, CDR2 SYDVKM. The CDR3 DNA sequence: TGTGCCAGCAGTAAGACTACAGGGGTAGCTTTCTTT. This encodes CASSKTTGVAFF. The entire variable domain, with the rest obtained from reference TRBV28 and TRBJ1-1, is as follows: DVKVTQSSRYLVKRTGEKVFLECVQDMDHENMFWYRQDPGLGLRLIYFSYDVKMKEKGDIPEGYSVSREKKERFSLILESASTNQTSMYLCASSKTTGVAFFGQGTRLTVV.

The chain links TRBV30 to TRBJ2-7; no clear D gene. V was pared by 7 bases and J by 3 bases, with 13 bases between. The germline V gene has CDR1 GTSNPN and CDR2 SVGIG (reference sequence). The CDR3 spans 12 residues. The CDR3 sequence is CASTTGGYEQYF. The CDR3, as DNA: TGTGCCTCCACAACCGGCGGCTACGAGCAGTACTTC.

The chain has TRBV11-1 and TRBJ2-1; D may be TRBD2 (6 bases). Per the germline V gene, CDR1 is SGHAT and CDR2 is FQDESV (reference sequence). Trimming removed 10 bases at V and 5 bases at J, with 18 bases between. This CDR3 comprises 14 residues. The CDR3 loop is CATLGGDHHNEQFF. In nucleotides, the CDR3 is TGTGCCACCTTGGGGGGTGATCACCACAATGAGCAGTTCTTC.

The rearrangement joins TRBV27 to TRBJ2-3; the D gene is possibly TRBD2 (6 bases). Trimming took off 5 bases at V and 2 bases at J, with 14 bases between the two ends. The CDR3 has 15 amino acids. Germline values: CDR1 MNHEY, CDR2 SMNVEV (reference sequence). CDR3 nucleotides: TGTGCCAGCAGTCCTCGGACTACACCCACAGATACGCAGTATTTT. Protein product: CASSPRTTPTDTQYF.

The V call is TRBV21-1, the J call TRBJ2-6; the table calls TRBD2, which could not be checked here. TRBV21-1 is an annotated pseudogene. The CDR3 extends over 14 amino acids. CDR3 DNA: TGTGCCAGCAGGTCCGAGTCTGGGGCCAACGTCCTGACTTTC. Amino acids: CASRSESGANVLTF.

The chain carries TRBV5-4 and TRBJ2-3, with D unclear. Trimming removed 3 bases at V and 6 bases at J, with 8 bases between. CDR1 and CDR2 from the germline V gene are SGHNT and YYREEE (reference sequence). The CDR3 covers 12 residues. CDR3 bases: TGTGCCAGCAGCTGGCCATACGATACGCAGTATTTT. It specifies CASSWPYDTQYF.

The V and J genes are TRBV6-5 and TRBJ1-4; D possibly corresponds to TRBD1 (5 bases). The CDR3 length is 15 residues. Trimming shortened V by 6 bases and J by 7 bases, and 18 bases separated the two germline ends. Germline values: CDR1 MNHEY, CDR2 SVGAGI. DNA for the CDR3: TGTGCCAGCAGCCCCGTCGTGGGGCTCCGTGAAAAACTGTTTTTT. Translation: CASSPVVGLREKLFF.

The CDR3 loop is CASSSQGTSSPLHF. The CDR3 DNA reads TGTGCCAGCAGTTCACAGGGGACTAGTTCACCCCTCCACTTT. J is TRBJ1-6 and V is TRBV6-6, with 7 nucleotides matching TRBD1. Germline CDR1 is MNHNY and CDR2 is SVGAGI (reference sequence). Trimming cost V 4 bases and J 9 bases; bases outside gene matches: 6. The CDR3 is 14 residues long.

The chain employs TRBV2 and TRBJ2-7; TRBD1 agrees at 9 bases. V was clipped by 9 bases and J by 3 bases; unmatched bases: 9. Germline loops: CDR1 SNHLY, CDR2 FYNNEI. The CDR3 has 14 residues. In nucleotides, the CDR3 is TGTGCCAGTTCGAATCCGGGACAGGGCTACGAGCAGTACTTC. Translated, it gives CASSNPGQGYEQYF. The full variable domain, in which reference TRBV2 and TRBJ2-7 provide the parts outside the CDR3, is EPEVTQTPSHQVTQMGQEVILRCVPISNHLYFYWYRQILGQKVEFLVSFYNNEISEKSEIFDDQFSVERPDGSNFTLKIRSTKLEDSAMYFCASSNPGQGYEQYFGPGTRLTVT.

The rearrangement joins TRBV7-2 to TRBJ2-3; 7 bases fit TRBD1. CDR1 is SGHTA, CDR2 FQGNSA, per germline. The V segment lost 2 bases and the J segment 0 bases; nucleotides outside the gene matches: 5. This CDR3 region has 16 residues. CDR3 nucleotides: TGTGCCAGCAGCTTAATGGGGACAGCCAGCACAGATACGCAGTATTTT. Translating it yields CASSLMGTASTDTQYF.

This chain joins TRBV21-1 and TRBJ2-3; whether TRBD1, the table's D call, matches the DNA was not checked. TRBV21-1 is recorded as a pseudogene. The CDR3 has 15 residues. CDR3 coding DNA: TGTGCCAGCAGCTCCCGAAGACAGGGTACAGATACGCAGTATTTT. It encodes CASSSRRQGTDTQYF.

The chain uses TRBV5-1 and TRBJ1-4, with a possible D match to TRBD1 (5 bases). Trimming shortened V by 2 bases and J by 8 bases, and 16 bases separated the two germline ends. Germline V lookup: CDR1 SGHRS, CDR2 YFSETQ. The CDR3 covers 15 residues. The CDR3 nucleotides read TGCGCCAGCAGCTTATCAGGGTTCGTTGAGGAAAAACTGTTTTTT. It is translated as CASSLSGFVEEKLFF. Full variable domain (remainder filled in from reference TRBV5-1 and TRBJ1-4): KAGVTQTPRYLIKTRGQQVTLSCSPISGHRSVSWYQQTPGQGLQFLFEYFSETQRNKGNFPGRFSGRQFSNSRSEMNVSTLELGDSALYLCASSLSGFVEEKLFFGSGTQLSVL.